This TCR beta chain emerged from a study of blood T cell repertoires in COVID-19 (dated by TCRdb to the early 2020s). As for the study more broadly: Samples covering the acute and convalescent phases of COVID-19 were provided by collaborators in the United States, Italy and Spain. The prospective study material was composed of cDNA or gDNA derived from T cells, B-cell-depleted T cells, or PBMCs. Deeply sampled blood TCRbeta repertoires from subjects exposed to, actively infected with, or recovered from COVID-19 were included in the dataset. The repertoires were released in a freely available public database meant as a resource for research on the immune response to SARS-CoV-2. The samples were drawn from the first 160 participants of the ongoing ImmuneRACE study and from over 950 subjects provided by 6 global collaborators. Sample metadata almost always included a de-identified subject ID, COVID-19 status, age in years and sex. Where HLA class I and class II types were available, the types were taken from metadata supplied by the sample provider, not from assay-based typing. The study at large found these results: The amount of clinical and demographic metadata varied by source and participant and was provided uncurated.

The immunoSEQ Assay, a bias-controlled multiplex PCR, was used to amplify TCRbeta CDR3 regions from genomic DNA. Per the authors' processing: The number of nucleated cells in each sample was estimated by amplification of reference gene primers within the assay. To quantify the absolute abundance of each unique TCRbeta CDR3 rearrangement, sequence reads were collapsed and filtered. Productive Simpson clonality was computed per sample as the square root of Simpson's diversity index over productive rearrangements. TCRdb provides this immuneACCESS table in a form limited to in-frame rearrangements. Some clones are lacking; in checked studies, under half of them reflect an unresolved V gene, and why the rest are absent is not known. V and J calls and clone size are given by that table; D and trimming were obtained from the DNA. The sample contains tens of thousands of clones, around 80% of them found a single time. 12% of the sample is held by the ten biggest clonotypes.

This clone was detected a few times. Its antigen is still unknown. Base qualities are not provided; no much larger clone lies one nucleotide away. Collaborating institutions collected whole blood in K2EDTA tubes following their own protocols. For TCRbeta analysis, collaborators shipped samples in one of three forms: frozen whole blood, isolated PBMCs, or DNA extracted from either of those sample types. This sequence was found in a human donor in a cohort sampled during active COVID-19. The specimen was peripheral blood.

The CDR3 reads as follows: CASSLRVDRGEKLFF. The bases are TGTGCCAGCAGCTTGAGGGTGGACAGGGGGGAAAAACTGTTTTTT. Recombination joined TRBV5-5 with TRBJ1-4; 10 middle bases align to TRBD1. Reading from cysteine to phenylalanine, the CDR3 counts 15 amino acids. Only the CDR3 portion is preserved as DNA: 45 bases, with reading frame beginning at the first base. Sequences SGHKS (CDR1) and YYEKEE (CDR2) are obtained from the germline V gene (reference sequence). The V end gives up 1 base and the J end 8 bases, leaving 5 bases in the junction not matched to a gene.